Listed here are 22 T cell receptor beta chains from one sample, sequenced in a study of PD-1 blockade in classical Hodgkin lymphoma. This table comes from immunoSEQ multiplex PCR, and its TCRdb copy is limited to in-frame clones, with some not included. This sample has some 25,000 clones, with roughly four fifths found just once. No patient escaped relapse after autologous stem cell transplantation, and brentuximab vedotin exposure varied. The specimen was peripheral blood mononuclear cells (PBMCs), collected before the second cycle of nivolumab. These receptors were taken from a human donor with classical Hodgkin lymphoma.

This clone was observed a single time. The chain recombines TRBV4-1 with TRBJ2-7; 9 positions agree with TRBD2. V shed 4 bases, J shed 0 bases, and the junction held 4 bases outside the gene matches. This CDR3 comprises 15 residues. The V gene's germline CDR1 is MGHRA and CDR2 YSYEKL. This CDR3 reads CASSPLAGFSYEQYF. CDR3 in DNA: TGCGCCAGCAGCCCTCTAGCGGGATTCTCCTACGAGCAGTACTTC.

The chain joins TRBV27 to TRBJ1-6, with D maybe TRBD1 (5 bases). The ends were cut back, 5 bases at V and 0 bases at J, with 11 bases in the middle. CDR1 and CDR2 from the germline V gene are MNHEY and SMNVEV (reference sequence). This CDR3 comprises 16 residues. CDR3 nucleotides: TGTGCCAGCAGTCCGGGAGGGGTCTCCTATAATTCACCCCTCCACTTT. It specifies CASSPGGVSYNSPLHF.

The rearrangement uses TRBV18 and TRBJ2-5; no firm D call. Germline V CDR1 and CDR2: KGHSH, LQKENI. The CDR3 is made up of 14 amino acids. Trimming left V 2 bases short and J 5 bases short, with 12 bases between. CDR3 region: CASSPRPIKETQYF. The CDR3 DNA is TGTGCCAGCTCACCAAGGCCAATTAAGGAGACCCAGTACTTC.

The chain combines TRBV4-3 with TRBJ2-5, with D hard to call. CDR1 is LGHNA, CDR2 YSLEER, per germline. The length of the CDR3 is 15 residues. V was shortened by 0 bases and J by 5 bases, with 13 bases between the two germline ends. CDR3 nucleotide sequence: TGCGCCAGCAGCCAAGACGCGAGCGACGGGGAGACCCAGTACTTC. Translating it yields CASSQDASDGETQYF.

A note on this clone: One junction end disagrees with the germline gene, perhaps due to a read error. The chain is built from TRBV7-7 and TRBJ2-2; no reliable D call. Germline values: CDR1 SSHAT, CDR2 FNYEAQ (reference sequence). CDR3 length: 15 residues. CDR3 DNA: TGTGCTAGCAGCCCCCTCTCCATAGGAACCGGGGAGCTGTTTTTT. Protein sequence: CASSPLSIGTGELFF.

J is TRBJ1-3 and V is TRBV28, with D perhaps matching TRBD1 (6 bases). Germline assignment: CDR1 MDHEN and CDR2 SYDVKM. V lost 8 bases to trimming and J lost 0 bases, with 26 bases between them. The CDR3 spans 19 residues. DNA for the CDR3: TGTGCCAGCCCCCCCTCACCCGCAGGGGATATGAGCTCTGGAAACACCATATATTTT. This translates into CASPPSPAGDMSSGNTIYF.

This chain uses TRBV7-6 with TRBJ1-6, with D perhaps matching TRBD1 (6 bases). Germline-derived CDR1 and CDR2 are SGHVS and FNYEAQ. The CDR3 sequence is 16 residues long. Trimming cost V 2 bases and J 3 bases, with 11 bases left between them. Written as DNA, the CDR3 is TGTGCCAGCAGCTTACGGGAAGGGGGCTATAATTCACCCCTCCACTTT. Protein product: CASSLREGGYNSPLHF.

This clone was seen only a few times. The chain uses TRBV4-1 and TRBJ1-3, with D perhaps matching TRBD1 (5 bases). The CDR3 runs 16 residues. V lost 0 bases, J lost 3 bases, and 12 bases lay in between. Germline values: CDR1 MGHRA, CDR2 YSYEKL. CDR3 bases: TGCGCCAGCAGCCAAGATCCTCCAGGGAGTGGAAACACCATATATTTT. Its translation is CASSQDPPGSGNTIYF.

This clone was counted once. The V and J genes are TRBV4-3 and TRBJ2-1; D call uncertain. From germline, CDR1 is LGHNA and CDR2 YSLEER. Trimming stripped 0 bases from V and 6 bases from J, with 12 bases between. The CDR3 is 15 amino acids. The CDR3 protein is CASSQDLTRINEQFF. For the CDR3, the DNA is TGCGCCAGCAGCCAAGATCTCACCCGCATCAATGAGCAGTTCTTC.

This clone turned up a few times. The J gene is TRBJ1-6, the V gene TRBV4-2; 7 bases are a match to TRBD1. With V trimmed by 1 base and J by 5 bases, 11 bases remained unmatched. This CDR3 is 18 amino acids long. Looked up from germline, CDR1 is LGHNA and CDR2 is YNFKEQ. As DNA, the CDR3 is TGTGCCAGCAGCCAAGCACACGGGACAGCCAGTAATAATTCACCCCTCCACTTT. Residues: CASSQAHGTASNNSPLHF.

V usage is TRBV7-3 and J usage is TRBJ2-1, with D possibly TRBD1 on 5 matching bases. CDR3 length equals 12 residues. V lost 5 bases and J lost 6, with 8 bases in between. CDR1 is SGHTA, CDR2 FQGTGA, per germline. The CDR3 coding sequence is TGTGCCAGCAGCATCCAGGGCAATGAGCAGTTCTTC. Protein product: CASSIQGNEQFF.

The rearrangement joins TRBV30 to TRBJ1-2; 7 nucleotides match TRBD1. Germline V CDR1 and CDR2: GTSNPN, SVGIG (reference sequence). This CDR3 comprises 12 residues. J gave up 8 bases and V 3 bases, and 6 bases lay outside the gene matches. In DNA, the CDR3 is TGTGCCTGGAGGGTCCCGGACAGGGGCTACACCTTC. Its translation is CAWRVPDRGYTF.

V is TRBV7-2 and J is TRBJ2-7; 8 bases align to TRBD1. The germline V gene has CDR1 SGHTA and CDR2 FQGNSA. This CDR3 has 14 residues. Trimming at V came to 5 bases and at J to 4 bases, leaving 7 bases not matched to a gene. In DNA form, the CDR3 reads TGTGCCAGCAGCCCTCGGACAGGGAGGTACGAGCAGTACTTC. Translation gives CASSPRTGRYEQYF.

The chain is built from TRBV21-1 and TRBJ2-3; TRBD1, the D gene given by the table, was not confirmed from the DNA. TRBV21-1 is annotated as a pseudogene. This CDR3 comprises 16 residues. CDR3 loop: CASSPATGGGTDTQYF. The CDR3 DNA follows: TGTGCCAGCAGCCCAGCGACAGGGGGAGGCACAGATACGCAGTATTTT.

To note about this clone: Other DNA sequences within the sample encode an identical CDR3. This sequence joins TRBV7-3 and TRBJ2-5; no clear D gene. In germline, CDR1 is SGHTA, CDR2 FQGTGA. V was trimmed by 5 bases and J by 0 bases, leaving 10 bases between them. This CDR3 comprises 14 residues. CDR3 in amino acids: CASSLTGNQETQYF. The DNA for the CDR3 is TGTGCCAGCAGCCTTACGGGTAACCAAGAGACCCAGTACTTC.

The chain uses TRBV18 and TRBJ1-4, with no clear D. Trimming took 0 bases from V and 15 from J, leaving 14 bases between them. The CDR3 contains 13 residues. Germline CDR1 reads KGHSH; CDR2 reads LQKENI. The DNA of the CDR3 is TGTGCCAGCTCACCACCGGGCCTCCTTAACATGTTTTTT. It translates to CASSPPGLLNMFF.

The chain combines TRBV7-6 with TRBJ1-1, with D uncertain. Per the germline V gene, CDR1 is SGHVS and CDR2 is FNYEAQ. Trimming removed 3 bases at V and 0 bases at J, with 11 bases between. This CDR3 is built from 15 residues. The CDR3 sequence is CASSLSNSLNTEAFF. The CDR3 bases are TGTGCCAGCAGCTTGTCTAACAGCTTGAACACTGAAGCTTTCTTT.

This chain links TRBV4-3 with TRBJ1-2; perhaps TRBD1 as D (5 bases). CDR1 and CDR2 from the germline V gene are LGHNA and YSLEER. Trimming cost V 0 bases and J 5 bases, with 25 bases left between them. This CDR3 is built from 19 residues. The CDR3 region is CASSQEVGGGWGKVYGYTF. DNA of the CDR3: TGCGCCAGCAGCCAAGAGGTAGGCGGCGGTTGGGGGAAAGTTTATGGCTACACCTTC.

In DNA form, the CDR3 reads TGCAGCGCCGTCCCCGGTCAGGGGAGCTACGAGCAGTACTTC. Residues: CSAVPGQGSYEQYF. V gene TRBV29-1 combines with J gene TRBJ2-7, with D possibly TRBD1 on 6 matching bases. Per the germline V gene, CDR1 is SQVTM and CDR2 is ANQGSEA. This CDR3 region has 14 residues. V gave up 7 bases and J gave up 3 bases, with 19 bases separating them.

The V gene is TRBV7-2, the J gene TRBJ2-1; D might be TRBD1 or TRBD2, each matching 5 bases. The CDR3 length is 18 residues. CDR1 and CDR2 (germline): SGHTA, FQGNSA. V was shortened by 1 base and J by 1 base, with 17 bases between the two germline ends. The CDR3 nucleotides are TGTGCCAGCAGCTTAGTGGCTGAAGGGTGGGGGTCCTACAATGAGCAGTTCTTC. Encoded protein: CASSLVAEGWGSYNEQFF.

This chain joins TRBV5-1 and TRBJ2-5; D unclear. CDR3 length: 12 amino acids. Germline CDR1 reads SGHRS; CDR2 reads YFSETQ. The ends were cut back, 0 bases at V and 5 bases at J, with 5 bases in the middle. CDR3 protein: CASSLARETQYF. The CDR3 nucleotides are TGCGCCAGCAGCTTGGCCCGGGAGACCCAGTACTTC. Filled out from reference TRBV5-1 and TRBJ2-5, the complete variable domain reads KAGVTQTPRYLIKTRGQQVTLSCSPISGHRSVSWYQQTPGQGLQFLFEYFSETQRNKGNFPGRFSGRQFSNSRSEMNVSTLELGDSALYLCASSLARETQYFGPGTRLLVL.

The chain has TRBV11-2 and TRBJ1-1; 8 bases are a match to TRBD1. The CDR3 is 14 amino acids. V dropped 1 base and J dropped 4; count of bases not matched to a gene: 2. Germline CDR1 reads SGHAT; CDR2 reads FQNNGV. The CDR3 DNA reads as TGTGCCAGCAGCTTAGGACAGGGGAGCACTGAAGCTTTCTTT. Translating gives CASSLGQGSTEAFF.